Following are 20 T cell receptor beta chains from one sample sequenced in a study of OX40 agonist ivuxolimab in advanced cancers. Libraries were prepared by immunoSEQ multiplex PCR; TCRdb keeps only in-frame clonotypes and omits some of them. The sample yields tens of thousands of clones, 88% seen once. The sequenced sample was CD4+ or CD8+ T cells sorted from blood, obtained in a trial of the OX40 agonist ivuxolimab. Receptors were obtained from an adult with an advanced solid tumor such as melanoma, head and neck, liver or kidney cancer.

This chain uses TRBV6-5 with TRBJ2-7; D is unclear. V was trimmed by 4 bases and J by 1 base, leaving 5 bases between them. The CDR3 runs 12 residues. The V gene's germline CDR1 is MNHEY and CDR2 SVGAGI. CDR3 in DNA: TGTGCCAGCAGTTCCACTTCCTACGAGCAGTACTTC. Translated, it gives CASSSTSYEQYF.

This chain uses TRBV27 with TRBJ2-7; D call uncertain. Germline V CDR1 and CDR2: MNHEY, SMNVEV (reference sequence). The ends were cut back, 5 bases at V and 0 bases at J, with 8 bases in the middle. The CDR3 contains 13 residues. CDR3 loop: CASSPLGSYEQYF. CDR3 bases: TGTGCCAGCAGTCCACTGGGCTCCTACGAGCAGTACTTC.

The chain couples TRBV23-1 to TRBJ1-1; maybe TRBD1 (5 bases). TRBV23-1 is treated as an ORF (open reading frame) with a function not yet certain. This CDR3 is built from 19 residues. Between the trimmed V and J ends, which lost 0 bases and 0 bases, there was a span of 20 bases. CDR3: CASSQSPTPGPTLNTEAFF. CDR3 sequence (DNA): TGCGCCAGCAGTCAATCGCCGACTCCGGGACCGACCTTGAACACTGAAGCTTTCTTT.

The chain combines TRBV5-8 with TRBJ2-7; no clear D gene. V was clipped by 1 base and J by 2 bases, with 10 bases between them. CDR1 and CDR2 from the germline V gene are SGHTS and YDEGEE. The CDR3 has 14 residues. The CDR3 nucleotides read TGTGCCAGCAGCTTGTATCAGGCTACCTACGAGCAGTACTTC. It is translated as CASSLYQATYEQYF.

The chain is built from TRBV5-4 and TRBJ2-3; D perhaps matches TRBD1 (5 bases). V lost 1 base to trimming and J lost 2 bases, with 8 bases between them. The CDR3 is 14 amino acids. Germline CDR1 is SGHNT and CDR2 is YYREEE (reference sequence). Written as DNA, the CDR3 is TGTGCCAGCAGCTTGAGGGGTTCCACAGATACGCAGTATTTT. Translated, it gives CASSLRGSTDTQYF.

This clone was counted between two and nine times. V usage is TRBV5-1 and J usage is TRBJ1-4; unclear D gene. CDR1 is SGHRS and CDR2 is YFSETQ in the germline V gene. Trimming stripped 2 bases from V and 0 bases from J, with 11 bases between. The CDR3 contains 16 residues. CDR3 region: CASSFGNPATNEKLFF. CDR3 bases: TGCGCCAGCAGCTTTGGCAACCCCGCAACTAATGAAAAACTGTTTTTT.

This clone was observed a handful of times. The chain employs TRBV21-1 and TRBJ2-7; the D call of TRBD2 is as the table states it, not checked on the DNA. TRBV21-1 corresponds to a pseudogene. CDR3 size: 16 residues. In DNA form, the CDR3 reads TGTGCCAGCAGCCTAAAGGCGGGACTAGCCTCTTACGAGCAGTACTTC. This codes for CASSLKAGLASYEQYF.

The V call is TRBV25-1, the J call TRBJ1-2; 10 bases line up with TRBD1. The germline CDR1 and CDR2 sequences are MGHDK and SYGVNS. The CDR3 spans 14 residues. The trim removed 6 bases at V and 2 bases at J, leaving 3 bases unmatched. As DNA, the CDR3 is TGTGCCAGCAGGGGACAGGGGAAGAACTATGGCTACACCTTC. It encodes CASRGQGKNYGYTF.

This chain connects TRBV11-3 to TRBJ2-3; 7 bases match TRBD2. J lost 3 bases, V lost 0 bases, and 3 bases had no gene match. Germline assignment: CDR1 SGHNT and CDR2 YENEEA. There are 15 residues in the CDR3. CDR3 in amino acids: CASSLEGGRTDTQYF. CDR3 DNA: TGTGCCAGCAGCTTAGAGGGCGGGAGAACAGATACGCAGTATTTT.

This clone has just one count. The chain combines TRBV5-1 with TRBJ2-2, with TRBD2 matching 11 bases. Germline V lookup: CDR1 SGHRS, CDR2 YFSETQ. With V trimmed by 1 base and J by 0 bases, 5 bases remained unmatched. This CDR3 spans 18 amino acids. The CDR3 here is CASSLHPGLAANTGELFF. The DNA of the CDR3 is TGCGCCAGCAGCTTGCATCCGGGACTAGCGGCGAACACCGGGGAGCTGTTTTTT.

CDR3 nucleotide sequence: TGTGCCAGCTCACCCGGGACAGGACCTAACTATGGCTACACCTTC. Translated: CASSPGTGPNYGYTF. The V gene is TRBV18, the J gene TRBJ1-2; 8 nucleotides agree with TRBD1. The CDR3 has 15 residues. CDR1 is KGHSH, CDR2 LQKENI, per germline. Trimming removed 3 bases from V and 0 bases from J; junction bases left unmatched: 3.

As to this clone: Additional DNA sequences in this sample encode the identical CDR3. V usage is TRBV5-1 and J usage is TRBJ1-1; 9 bases align to TRBD1. J gave up 1 base and V 3 bases, and 1 base lay outside the gene matches. In germline, CDR1 is SGHRS, CDR2 YFSETQ. CDR3 length: 14 amino acids. The CDR3 nucleotides are TGCGCCAGCAGCTCGGGACAGGGGAACACTGAAGCTTTCTTT. Translated: CASSSGQGNTEAFF. The variable domain in full, with the rest retrieved from reference TRBV5-1 and TRBJ1-1, is KAGVTQTPRYLIKTRGQQVTLSCSPISGHRSVSWYQQTPGQGLQFLFEYFSETQRNKGNFPGRFSGRQFSNSRSEMNVSTLELGDSALYLCASSSGQGNTEAFFGQGTRLTVV.

This chain joins TRBV19 and TRBJ2-7; D gene unclear. CDR3 size: 11 residues. Germline loops: CDR1 LNHDA, CDR2 SQIVND (reference sequence). Deletions cut 7 bases from V and 3 bases from J, with 7 bases between. This CDR3 is CASMSGYEQYF. CDR3 nucleotide sequence: TGTGCCAGTATGTCCGGCTACGAGCAGTACTTC.

The rearrangement links TRBV5-1 to TRBJ2-3; 8 bases match TRBD2. This CDR3 is built from 14 residues. The J segment lost 1 base and the V segment lost 5 bases, leaving 3 bases of the junction unmatched. Germline V gene sequence: CDR1 SGHRS, CDR2 YFSETQ. CDR3 region: CASRSTSGTDTQYF. CDR3 bases: TGCGCCAGCAGGTCGACTAGCGGCACAGATACGCAGTATTTT.

Within the sample, this clone is medium-sized (0.01 to 0.1%). The rearrangement links TRBV27 to TRBJ2-7; TRBD2 is a possible D gene (6 bases). V shed 8 bases and J shed 0 bases, with 8 bases lying between them. Germline V gene sequence: CDR1 MNHEY, CDR2 SMNVEV (reference sequence). CDR3 length: 12 amino acids. CDR3 region: CASRGISYEQYF. Written as DNA, the CDR3 is TGTGCCAGCCGCGGGATCTCCTACGAGCAGTACTTC.

For the CDR3, the DNA is TGTGCCAGTAGCATCGACAGGAGCACAGATACGCAGTATTTT. Its protein is CASSIDRSTDTQYF. This sequence joins TRBV19 and TRBJ2-3; weak D call: TRBD1 (6 bases). The germline V gene has CDR1 LNHDA and CDR2 SQIVND (reference sequence). The V end was cut by 6 bases, the J end by 0 bases, with 10 bases between. The CDR3 loop spans 14 amino acids.

The gene calls are TRBV5-1 and TRBJ2-3; 7 nucleotides line up with TRBD2. CDR1 is SGHRS and CDR2 is YFSETQ in the germline V gene. The length of the CDR3 is 15 residues. V lost 2 bases and J lost 2; bases outside the gene matches: 5. CDR3 sequence: CASSLGGRVTDTQYF. CDR3 bases: TGCGCCAGCAGCTTAGGAGGGAGGGTCACAGATACGCAGTATTTT. The whole variable domain, filled in from reference TRBV5-1 and TRBJ2-3, reads KAGVTQTPRYLIKTRGQQVTLSCSPISGHRSVSWYQQTPGQGLQFLFEYFSETQRNKGNFPGRFSGRQFSNSRSEMNVSTLELGDSALYLCASSLGGRVTDTQYFGPGTRLTVL.

This chain uses TRBV7-6 with TRBJ2-2; 7 bases align to TRBD1. CDR3 length equals 16 residues. The germline gives CDR1 SGHVS, CDR2 FNYEAQ. V lost 5 bases, J lost 0 bases, and 6 bases stayed unmatched. The CDR3 is CASSRTGASNTGELFF. The CDR3 DNA follows: TGTGCCAGCAGCCGCACAGGGGCCTCGAACACCGGGGAGCTGTTTTTT.

V usage is TRBV9 and J usage is TRBJ2-1; 8 nucleotides line up with TRBD2. Germline V gene data show CDR1 as SGDLS and CDR2 as YYNGEE. The length of the CDR3 is 16 residues. The J segment lost 3 bases and the V segment lost 3 bases, leaving 8 bases of the junction unmatched. CDR3 in amino acids: CASSATSGSHYNEQFF. CDR3 nucleotide sequence: TGTGCCAGCAGCGCAACCAGCGGGAGTCACTACAATGAGCAGTTCTTC.

The V and J genes are TRBV19 and TRBJ2-6; possible D gene TRBD1, 5 bases. Between the trimmed V and J ends, which lost 5 bases and 2 bases, there was a span of 16 bases. Germline CDR1 LNHDA, CDR2 SQIVND (reference sequence). This CDR3 is built from 17 residues. The DNA for the CDR3 is TGTGCCAGTAGTGCCGGTCAGGGAATACCTGGGGCCAACGTCCTGACTTTC. This gives the protein CASSAGQGIPGANVLTF.